A selection of T cell receptor beta chains follows, all from one sample in a study of T cell responses to AZD1222 COVID-19 vaccine. Data came from immunoSEQ multiplex PCR; TCRdb stores just in-frame clones and leaves some out. The sample contains about 140,000 clones, 90% to 95% of which appear only once. The material was peripheral blood, obtained after recovery from COVID-19. The receptors were sampled from an adult who had recovered from COVID-19. The CDR3 runs from the conserved cysteine through the conserved F or W. The order of the fields is clone size, J gene, D gene, V gene, CDR3 protein, CDR3 DNA. A D gene is named only where the DNA matches it firmly. Part of the rows lack a size; the others show once, few, many or a class for expanded clones.

clone size: NA; J gene: TRBJ2-6; D gene: NA; V gene: TRBV19; CDR3 protein: CASSIGVSGANVLTF; CDR3 DNA: TGTGCCAGTAGTATCGGAGTTTCTGGGGCCAACGTCCTGACTTTC
clone size: NA; J gene: TRBJ2-5; D gene: NA; V gene: TRBV12-3/TRBV12-4; CDR3 protein: CASSLVLGGTQYF; CDR3 DNA: TGTGCCAGCAGTTTAGTACTAGGGGGGACCCAGTACTTC
clone size: NA; J gene: TRBJ2-7; D gene: NA; V gene: TRBV6-5; CDR3 protein: CASSWQAEYEQYF; CDR3 DNA: TGTGCCAGCAGTTGGCAGGCCGAGTACGAGCAGTACTTC
clone size: NA; J gene: TRBJ1-3; D gene: NA; V gene: TRBV2; CDR3 protein: CASSERALLISLENTIYF; CDR3 DNA: TGTGCCAGCAGTGAACGGGCCCTCCTCATTTCTCTGGAAAACACCATATATTTT
clone size: NA; J gene: TRBJ2-7; D gene: TRBD1; V gene: TRBV18; CDR3 protein: CASSRDRGQDEQYF; CDR3 DNA: TGTGCCAGCTCACGGGACAGGGGGCAAGACGAGCAGTACTTC
clone size: NA; J gene: TRBJ2-6; D gene: NA; V gene: TRBV29-1; CDR3 protein: CSIKPGSGANVLTF; CDR3 DNA: TGCAGCATAAAGCCGGGATCTGGGGCCAACGTCCTGACTTTC
clone size: NA; J gene: TRBJ2-7; D gene: TRBD1; V gene: TRBV19; CDR3 protein: CASSARTGATYEQYF; CDR3 DNA: TGTGCCAGTAGTGCCAGGACAGGAGCCACCTACGAGCAGTACTTC
clone size: NA; J gene: TRBJ2-1; D gene: NA; V gene: TRBV19; CDR3 protein: CASSRQGRLYNEQFF; CDR3 DNA: TGTGCCAGTAGTAGGCAGGGTCGACTTTACAATGAGCAGTTCTTC
clone size: once; J gene: TRBJ1-1; D gene: TRBD1; V gene: TRBV27; CDR3 protein: CASSFTPPAGGTEAFF; CDR3 DNA: TGTGCCAGCAGTTTCACCCCCCCCGCAGGGGGCACTGAAGCTTTCTTT
clone size: NA; J gene: TRBJ1-2; D gene: TRBD1; V gene: TRBV28; CDR3 protein: CASSLLDRVKGYTF; CDR3 DNA: TGTGCCAGCAGTTTACTGGACAGGGTAAAAGGCTACACCTTC
clone size: NA; J gene: TRBJ2-7; D gene: TRBD2; V gene: TRBV13; CDR3 protein: CASSSSGRRYEQYF; CDR3 DNA: TGTGCCAGCAGCTCTAGCGGGAGAAGGTACGAGCAGTACTTC
clone size: NA; J gene: TRBJ2-5; D gene: TRBD2; V gene: TRBV4-1; CDR3 protein: CASSQGQGGGSRETQYF; CDR3 DNA: TGCGCCAGCAGCCAAGGGCAGGGCGGGGGAAGCCGGGAGACCCAGTACTTC
clone size: NA; J gene: TRBJ1-4; D gene: TRBD1; V gene: TRBV27; CDR3 protein: CASSREGARGEKLFF; CDR3 DNA: TGTGCCAGCAGTCGCGAGGGGGCGCGTGGTGAAAAACTGTTTTTT
clone size: NA; J gene: TRBJ1-1; D gene: NA; V gene: TRBV19; CDR3 protein: CASSIEGARGNTEAFF; CDR3 DNA: TGTGCCAGTAGTATAGAGGGGGCGCGGGGGAACACTGAAGCTTTCTTT
clone size: NA; J gene: TRBJ2-3; D gene: NA; V gene: TRBV3-1/TRBV3-2; CDR3 protein: CASSQDRGGDTQYF; CDR3 DNA: TGTGCCAGCAGCCAAGACAGGGGTGGAGATACGCAGTATTTT
clone size: NA; J gene: TRBJ2-5; D gene: NA; V gene: TRBV5-4; CDR3 protein: CASSLGTSGLQETQYF; CDR3 DNA: TGTGCCAGCAGCTTGGGAACCTCAGGGCTCCAAGAGACCCAGTACTTC
clone size: NA; J gene: TRBJ2-3; D gene: TRBD2; V gene: TRBV5-1; CDR3 protein: CASRREPFTDTQYF; CDR3 DNA: TGCGCCAGCAGGCGGGAGCCCTTCACAGATACGCAGTATTTT
clone size: NA; J gene: TRBJ2-7; D gene: NA; V gene: TRBV20-1; CDR3 protein: CSSGSYEQYF; CDR3 DNA: TGCAGTTCAGGGTCCTACGAGCAGTACTTC
clone size: NA; J gene: TRBJ2-7; D gene: NA; V gene: TRBV5-4; CDR3 protein: CASSLGGVDPYEQYF; CDR3 DNA: TGTGCCAGCAGCTTGGGAGGGGTTGACCCCTACGAGCAGTACTTC
clone size: NA; J gene: TRBJ2-1; D gene: TRBD2; V gene: TRBV27; CDR3 protein: CASNRFVAGGGYNEQFF; CDR3 DNA: TGTGCCAGTAACAGGTTCGTAGCGGGAGGAGGCTACAATGAGCAGTTCTTC
clone size: NA; J gene: TRBJ2-2; D gene: NA; V gene: TRBV27; CDR3 protein: CASSFGANTGELFF; CDR3 DNA: TGTGCCAGCAGTTTCGGTGCGAACACCGGGGAGCTGTTTTTT
clone size: NA; J gene: TRBJ2-5; D gene: NA; V gene: TRBV7-2; CDR3 protein: CASSMYQETQYF; CDR3 DNA: TGTGCCAGCAGCATGTACCAAGAGACCCAGTACTTC
clone size: NA; J gene: TRBJ2-7; D gene: NA; V gene: TRBV3-1/TRBV3-2; CDR3 protein: CASSSTPRTPEQYF; CDR3 DNA: TGTGCCAGCAGCTCAACGCCTCGTACCCCCGAGCAGTACTTC
clone size: NA; J gene: TRBJ1-4; D gene: TRBD1; V gene: TRBV6-5; CDR3 protein: CASSRGQGNEKLFF; CDR3 DNA: TGTGCCAGCAGCCGAGGACAGGGAAATGAAAAACTGTTTTTT
clone size: once; J gene: TRBJ1-5; D gene: NA; V gene: TRBV28; CDR3 protein: CASSSPGIGNQPQHF; CDR3 DNA: TGTGCCAGCAGTTCCCCAGGGATTGGCAATCAGCCCCAGCATTTT
clone size: once; J gene: TRBJ1-6; D gene: NA; V gene: TRBV28; CDR3 protein: CASSLDPGGSPLHF; CDR3 DNA: TGTGCCAGCAGTTTGGATCCGGGCGGTTCACCCCTCCACTTT
clone size: NA; J gene: TRBJ2-7; D gene: TRBD2; V gene: TRBV7-6; CDR3 protein: CASSQTGGKGEQYF; CDR3 DNA: TGTGCCAGCAGCCAGACGGGAGGCAAAGGCGAGCAGTACTTC
clone size: NA; J gene: TRBJ2-6; D gene: NA; V gene: TRBV25-1; CDR3 protein: CASSEGRAGANVLTF; CDR3 DNA: TGTGCCAGCAGTGAGGGCAGGGCTGGGGCCAACGTCCTGACTTTC
clone size: NA; J gene: TRBJ2-1; D gene: TRBD1; V gene: TRBV6-1; CDR3 protein: CASSDYSRTGGNEQFF; CDR3 DNA: TGTGCCAGCAGTGACTATTCGAGGACAGGGGGCAATGAGCAGTTCTTC
clone size: NA; J gene: TRBJ2-7; D gene: TRBD1; V gene: TRBV19; CDR3 protein: CASSPGQDSYEQYF; CDR3 DNA: TGTGCCAGTAGTCCGGGACAGGACTCCTACGAGCAGTACTTC
clone size: NA; J gene: TRBJ1-5; D gene: NA; V gene: TRBV6-5; CDR3 protein: CASSPQGNQPQHF; CDR3 DNA: TGTGCCAGCAGTCCACAGGGAAATCAGCCCCAGCATTTT
clone size: NA; J gene: TRBJ2-1; D gene: TRBD2; V gene: TRBV6-5; CDR3 protein: CASRMTAGEQFF; CDR3 DNA: TGTGCCAGCAGGATGACAGCGGGAGAGCAGTTCTTC
clone size: NA; J gene: TRBJ2-3; D gene: TRBD2; V gene: TRBV5-6; CDR3 protein: CASSTIREGLSTDTQYF; CDR3 DNA: TGTGCCAGCAGCACGATTCGGGAGGGCCTTAGCACAGATACGCAGTATTTT
clone size: NA; J gene: TRBJ1-4; D gene: NA; V gene: TRBV5-8; CDR3 protein: CASSPAVVLAEKLFF; CDR3 DNA: TGTGCCAGCAGCCCAGCTGTGGTCCTCGCTGAAAAACTGTTTTTT
clone size: NA; J gene: TRBJ1-4; D gene: NA; V gene: TRBV5-1; CDR3 protein: CASSRETAGEKLFF; CDR3 DNA: TGCGCCAGCAGCCGTGAAACGGCGGGCGAAAAACTGTTTTTT
clone size: NA; J gene: TRBJ2-5; D gene: NA; V gene: TRBV7-3; CDR3 protein: CASSLTFGGQETQYF; CDR3 DNA: TGTGCCAGCAGCTTAACGTTCGGGGGTCAGGAGACCCAGTACTTC